Presented here are 2 T cell receptor beta chains from one specimen sequenced in a study of blood T cell repertoires in COVID-19. Profiling relied on immunoSEQ multiplex PCR, and the TCRdb table lists in-frame clones only, not all of them. The sample includes around 250,000 clones, less than 90% seen only once; the top ten take over 4.5%. The sample taken for sequencing was peripheral blood. These TCRs come from a man aged 60 to 75 who had recovered from COVID-19.

The CDR3 here is CASSSLGTSANNEQFF. CDR3 nucleotide sequence: TGTGCCAGTAGTTCCCTGGGGACTAGCGCCAACAATGAGCAGTTCTTC. The chain employs TRBV19 and TRBJ2-1; 10 bases are a match to TRBD2. Per germline, CDR1 LNHDA and CDR2 SQIVND (reference sequence). V lost 5 bases, J lost 5 bases, and 9 bases stayed unmatched. This CDR3 region has 16 residues.

The chain recombines TRBV10-3 with TRBJ1-1, with D tentatively TRBD1 (6 bases). The V gene's germline CDR1 is ENHRY and CDR2 SYGVKD. V dropped 11 bases and J dropped 0 bases, with 16 bases sitting between them. The CDR3 extends over 14 amino acids. This CDR3 reads CAVTRDKLNTEAFF. CDR3 nucleotide sequence: TGTGCCGTTACTCGGGACAAACTGAACACTGAAGCTTTCTTT.